This T cell receptor beta chain was documented in a study of cytomegalovirus exposure and HLA in healthy donors. Whole-study context: From donors who were HLA-typed, an early data release held 81 million or so unique TCRs.

The PCR made use of 60 Vbeta and 13 Jbeta primers. Data came from immunoSEQ multiplex PCR; TCRdb stores just in-frame clones and leaves some out. The listing contains about 74,000 clones. Study conclusions and caveats: The authors confirmed in vitro that a few CMV-associated chains were specific for CMV antigens.

Worth noting for this clone: Its antigen is unidentified.

In germline, CDR1 is SGHRS, CDR2 YFSETQ. The CDR3 is 12 amino acids. V lost 4 bases and J lost 8, with 10 bases in between. Participants comprised healthy donors of bone marrow. The TCR sequence derives from a female donor in good health and CMV-seropositive. The chain couples TRBV5-1 to TRBJ2-1; the D gene is possibly TRBD2 (5 bases). What was sequenced was PBMCs. The DNA of the CDR3 is TGCGCCAGCAGCACCGGACTGGATGAGCAGTTCTTC. It specifies CASSTGLDEQFF.